These 7 T cell receptor beta chains originate from one sample sequenced in a study of blood T cells in healthy people across ages. Combining a sample-barcoded 5' primer with a J-beta primer mix, a second PCR ran for 7 to 11 cycles. TCRdb reprocessed the 5' RACE reads with MiXCR, giving one entry per CDR3 protein. This sample has about 640,000 distinct CDR3 sequences; under 70% occur once, and the top ten carry roughly 34%. Material for sequencing was blood. The source is a man in his fifties or sixties in good health.

This rearrangement joins TRBV20-1 to TRBJ2-7; D gene uncertain. CDR3 size: 15 residues. CDR1 and CDR2 (germline): DFQATT, SNEGSKA (reference sequence). The V and J ends lost 1 base and 7 bases respectively, with 20 bases between them. In DNA, the CDR3 is TGCAGTGCTAGAGGGTGGGGTGCTTTCGTCTCAGAGCAGTACTTC. This encodes CSARGWGAFVSEQYF.

Ten or more counts support this clonotype. V is TRBV20-1 and J is TRBJ2-3; D gene uncertain. The CDR3 consists of 12 residues. CDR1 and CDR2 from the germline V gene are DFQATT and SNEGSKA (reference sequence). Trimming cost V 3 bases and J 9 bases, with 13 bases left between them. The chain's CDR3 is CSASHPDGTQYF. The CDR3 bases are TGCAGTGCTAGTCACCCGGACGGAACGCAGTATTTT.

V gene TRBV15 combines with J gene TRBJ2-5; D unclear. Germline assignment: CDR1 LNHNV and CDR2 YYDKDF (reference sequence). This CDR3 contains 13 residues. Trimming took off 0 bases at V and 3 bases at J, with 5 bases between the two ends. CDR3 region: CATSRDPEETQYF. The DNA of the CDR3 is TGTGCCACCAGCAGAGATCCCGAAGAGACCCAGTACTTC.

V is TRBV27 and J is TRBJ1-1; D is unresolved. From germline, CDR1 is MNHEY and CDR2 SMNVEV (reference sequence). This CDR3 spans 13 amino acids. V was trimmed by 6 bases and J by 4 bases, leaving 12 bases between them. CDR3 DNA: TGTGCCAGCAGGCGGTCGGGTGGCACTGAAGCTTTCTTT. Its protein product is CASRRSGGTEAFF.

Many counts were recorded for this clonotype. V is TRBV20-1 and J is TRBJ2-1; D gene uncertain. CDR1 and CDR2 from the germline V gene are DFQATT and SNEGSKA (reference sequence). V lost 4 bases and J 2 bases, leaving 18 bases between the germline ends. This CDR3 region has 16 residues. The CDR3 sequence is CSATIGPRRPYNEQFF. CDR3 nucleotides: TGCAGTGCTACCATCGGGCCCCGAAGGCCCTACAATGAGCAGTTCTTC.

The chain recombines TRBV5-1 with TRBJ2-7; D is possibly TRBD1 (5 bases). CDR3 length: 16 amino acids. Germline V gene sequence: CDR1 SGHRS, CDR2 YFSETQ. Trimming pared 4 bases from V and 3 bases from J, leaving 20 bases between. The CDR3 here is CASSTATAPVVYEQYF. CDR3 DNA sequence: TGCGCCAGCAGCACCGCGACAGCCCCAGTTGTCTACGAGCAGTACTTC.

The chain is built from TRBV10-3 and TRBJ2-1; 8 positions match TRBD2. This CDR3 spans 17 amino acids. The junction had 11 bases not matched to a gene; V was cut back by 3 bases and J by 4 bases. The germline gives CDR1 ENHRY, CDR2 SYGVKD. The CDR3 DNA follows: TGTGCCATCAGTGAAGCCTTTAGCGGGGACGAGTACAATGAGCAGTTCTTC. It codes for CAISEAFSGDEYNEQFF.